This T cell receptor (beta chain) was documented in a study of immune evolution from preneoplasia to lung adenocarcinoma. This clone appeared a few times. Data came from immunoSEQ multiplex PCR; TCRdb stores just in-frame clones and leaves some out. The data contain some 9,200 clones, 60% to 80% of them singletons. There are 15 residues in the CDR3. With 6 bases clipped from V and 4 bases from J, the junction kept 8 bases outside the gene matches. CDR1 is MNHNY and CDR2 is SVGAGI in the germline V gene (reference sequence). Sequencing used FFPE lung adenocarcinoma in situ tissue. V gene TRBV6-6 combines with J gene TRBJ2-2; the match to TRBD2 covers 7 bases. This clonotype was obtained from an elderly person with lung adenocarcinoma. CDR3 bases: TGTGCCAGCAGCCGGGGAGGGACCTTCACCGGGGAGCTGTTTTTT. The encoded protein is CASSRGGTFTGELFF.